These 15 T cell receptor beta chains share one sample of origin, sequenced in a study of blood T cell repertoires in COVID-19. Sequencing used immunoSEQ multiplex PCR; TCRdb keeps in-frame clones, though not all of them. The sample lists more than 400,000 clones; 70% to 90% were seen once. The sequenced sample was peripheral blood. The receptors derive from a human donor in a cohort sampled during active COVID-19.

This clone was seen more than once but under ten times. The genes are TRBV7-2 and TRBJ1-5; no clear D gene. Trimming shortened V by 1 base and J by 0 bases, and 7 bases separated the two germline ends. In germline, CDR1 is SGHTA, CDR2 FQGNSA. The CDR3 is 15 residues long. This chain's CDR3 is CASSLGLGSNQPQHF. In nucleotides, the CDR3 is TGTGCCAGCAGCTTAGGACTTGGTAGCAATCAGCCCCAGCATTTT.

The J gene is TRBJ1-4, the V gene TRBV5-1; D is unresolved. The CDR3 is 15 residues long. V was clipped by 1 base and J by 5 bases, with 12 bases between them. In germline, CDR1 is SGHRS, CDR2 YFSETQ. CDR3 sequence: CASSLRGGRNEKLFF. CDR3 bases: TGCGCCAGCAGCTTGCGAGGCGGTCGAAATGAAAAACTGTTTTTT.

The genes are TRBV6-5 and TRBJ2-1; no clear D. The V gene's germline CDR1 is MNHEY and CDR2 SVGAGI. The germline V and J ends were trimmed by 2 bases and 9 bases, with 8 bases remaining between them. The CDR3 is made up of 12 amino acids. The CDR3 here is CASSYLSSEQFF. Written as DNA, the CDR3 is TGTGCCAGCAGTTACCTTTCGAGTGAGCAGTTCTTC.

The CDR3 DNA follows: TGTGCCAGCAGTGAACAGGAGGCCTCAGAGACCCAGTACTTC. Translation gives CASSEQEASETQYF. The chain uses TRBV6-1 and TRBJ2-5; a possible D gene is TRBD2 (5 bases). The CDR3 length is 14 residues. V lost 2 bases and J 4 bases, leaving 11 bases between the germline ends. The germline gives CDR1 MNHNS, CDR2 SASEGT.

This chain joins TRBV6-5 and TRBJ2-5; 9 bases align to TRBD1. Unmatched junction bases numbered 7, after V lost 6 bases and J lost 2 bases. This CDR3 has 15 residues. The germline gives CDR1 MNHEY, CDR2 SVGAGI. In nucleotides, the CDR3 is TGTGCCAGCAGGATGACAGGGGGGGTACAAGAGACCCAGTACTTC. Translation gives CASRMTGGVQETQYF.

The CDR3 sequence: CASSSTGADQPQHF. CDR3 nucleotides: TGTGCCAGCAGCTCCACAGGGGCCGATCAGCCCCAGCATTTT. The V call is TRBV5-6, the J call TRBJ1-5, with 7 bases fitting TRBD1. This CDR3 has 14 amino acids. Germline V gene lookup returns CDR1 SGHDT and CDR2 YYEEEE. V dropped 3 bases and J dropped 5; count of bases not matched to a gene: 5.

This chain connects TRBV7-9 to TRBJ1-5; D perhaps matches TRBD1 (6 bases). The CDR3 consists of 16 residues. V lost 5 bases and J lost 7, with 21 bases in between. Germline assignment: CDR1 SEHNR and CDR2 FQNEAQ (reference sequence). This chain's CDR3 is CASSLSLGGGEQPQHF. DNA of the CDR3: TGTGCCAGCAGCCTAAGTTTAGGGGGGGGAGAACAGCCCCAGCATTTT.

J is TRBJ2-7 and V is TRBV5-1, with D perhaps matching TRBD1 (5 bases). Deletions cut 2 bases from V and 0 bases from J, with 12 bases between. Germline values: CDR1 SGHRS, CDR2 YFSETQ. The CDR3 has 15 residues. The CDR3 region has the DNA TGCGCCAGCAGCTTAGGCAAACAGGTCTCCTACGAGCAGTACTTC. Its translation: CASSLGKQVSYEQYF.

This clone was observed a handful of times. CDR3 in amino acids: CASSPFGTAYGYTF. The CDR3 DNA is TGTGCCAGCAGTCCCTTTGGGACAGCGTATGGCTACACCTTC. This sequence joins TRBV28 and TRBJ1-2; 7 bases line up with TRBD1. The CDR3 extends over 14 amino acids. V lost 5 bases and J lost 5; bases outside the gene matches: 8. Germline V gene sequence: CDR1 MDHEN, CDR2 SYDVKM.

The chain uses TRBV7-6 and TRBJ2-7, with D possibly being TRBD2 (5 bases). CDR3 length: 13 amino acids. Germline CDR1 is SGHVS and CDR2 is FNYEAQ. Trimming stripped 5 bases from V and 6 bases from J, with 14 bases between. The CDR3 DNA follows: TGTGCCAGCAGCCCCCAGGATCGGGGCGAGCAGTACTTC. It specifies CASSPQDRGEQYF. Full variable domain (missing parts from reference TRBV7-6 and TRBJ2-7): GAGVSQSPRYKVTKRGQDVALRCDPISGHVSLYWYRQALGQGPEFLTYFNYEAQQDKSGLPNDRFSAERPEGSISTLTIQRTEQRDSAMYRCASSPQDRGEQYFGPGTRLTVT.

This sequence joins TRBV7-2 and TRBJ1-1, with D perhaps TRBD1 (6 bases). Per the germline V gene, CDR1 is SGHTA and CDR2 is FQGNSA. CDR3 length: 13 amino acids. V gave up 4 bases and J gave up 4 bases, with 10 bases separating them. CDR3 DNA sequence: TGTGCCAGCAGCTCTACAGGGACCACTGAAGCTTTCTTT. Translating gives CASSSTGTTEAFF.

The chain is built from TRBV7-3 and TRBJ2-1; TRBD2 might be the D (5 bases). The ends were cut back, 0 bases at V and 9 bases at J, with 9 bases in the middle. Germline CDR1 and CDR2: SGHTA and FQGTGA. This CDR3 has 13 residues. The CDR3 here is CASSLTLGGEQFF. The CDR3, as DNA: TGTGCCAGCAGCTTAACCTTAGGAGGTGAGCAGTTCTTC.

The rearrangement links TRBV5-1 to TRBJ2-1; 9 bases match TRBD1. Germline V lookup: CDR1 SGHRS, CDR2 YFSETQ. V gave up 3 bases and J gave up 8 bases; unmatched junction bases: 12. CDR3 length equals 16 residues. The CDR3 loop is CASSSSGTGYRDEQFF. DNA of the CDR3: TGCGCCAGCAGCTCTTCGGGGACAGGGTATCGGGATGAGCAGTTCTTC.

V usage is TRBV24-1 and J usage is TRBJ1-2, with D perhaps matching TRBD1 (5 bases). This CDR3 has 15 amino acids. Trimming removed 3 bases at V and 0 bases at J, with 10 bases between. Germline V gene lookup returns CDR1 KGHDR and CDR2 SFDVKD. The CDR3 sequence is CATSDGGTSNYGYTF. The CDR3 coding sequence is TGTGCCACCAGTGATGGCGGGACTTCTAACTATGGCTACACCTTC.

The CDR3 sequence: CASRRENYGYTF. For the CDR3, the DNA is TGTGCCAGCAGGCGTGAAAACTATGGCTACACCTTC. V usage is TRBV6-5 and J usage is TRBJ1-2; no reliable D call. V was pared by 6 bases and J by 2 bases, with 7 bases between. The CDR3 consists of 12 residues. The germline CDR1 and CDR2 sequences are MNHEY and SVGAGI.